This T cell receptor (beta chain) was recovered during a study of T-cell reconstitution after alpha-beta-depleted transplantation in children. Unique molecular identifiers were incorporated into the prepared TCRbeta library. Via MiXCR, TCRdb re-called the PCR reads, giving one row per CDR3 protein. The data hold hundreds of thousands of distinct CDR3 sequences, with under 15% observed a single time. General study points: About two months after transplant, alpha-beta T cells reportedly came from several hundred expanded graft clones. Several patients had high TCRbeta diversity at day 60; it came from surviving recipient T cells and thymic progenitors. A year had passed since transplant, and T-cell counts and diversity by then came mostly from newly produced T cells.

Trimming removed 0 bases from V and 5 bases from J, with 14 bases in between. This CDR3 is 15 amino acids long. Per germline, CDR1 LNHNV and CDR2 YYDKDF (reference sequence). This clonotype came up a few times. Its antigen is unknown. The specimen was PBMCs, collected before TCRalphabeta/CD19-depleted stem cell transplant. The origin of this receptor is a girl aged 2-9 years with congenital amegakaryocytic thrombocytopenia, due to receive a stem cell transplant. The rearrangement links TRBV15 to TRBJ2-7, with D maybe TRBD1 (6 bases). For the CDR3, the DNA is TGTGCCACCAGCAGAGAATGGCCCAGGGACAACGAGCAGTACTTC. Amino acids: CATSREWPRDNEQYF. The full variable domain, its missing parts supplied by reference TRBV15 and TRBJ2-7, is DAMVIQNPRYQVTQFGKPVTLSCSQTLNHNVMYWYQQKSSQAPKLLFHYYDKDFNNEADTPDNFQSRRPNTSFCFLDIRSPGLGDTAMYLCATSREWPRDNEQYFGPGTRLTVT.